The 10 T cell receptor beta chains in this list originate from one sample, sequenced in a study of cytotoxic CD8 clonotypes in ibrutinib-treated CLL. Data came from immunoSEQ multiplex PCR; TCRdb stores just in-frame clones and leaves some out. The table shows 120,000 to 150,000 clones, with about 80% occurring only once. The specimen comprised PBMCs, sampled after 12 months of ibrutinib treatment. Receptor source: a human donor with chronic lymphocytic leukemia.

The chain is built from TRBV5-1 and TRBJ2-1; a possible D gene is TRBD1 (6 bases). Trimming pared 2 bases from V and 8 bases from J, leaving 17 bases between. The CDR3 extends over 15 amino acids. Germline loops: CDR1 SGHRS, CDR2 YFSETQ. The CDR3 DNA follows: TGCGCCAGCAGCTTTCACAGGGACATCAGCGATGAGCAGTTCTTC. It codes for CASSFHRDISDEQFF.

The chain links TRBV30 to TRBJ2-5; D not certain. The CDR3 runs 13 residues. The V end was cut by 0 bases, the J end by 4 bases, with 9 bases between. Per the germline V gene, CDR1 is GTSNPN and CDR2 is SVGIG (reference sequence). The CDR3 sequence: CAWSVPGRETQYF. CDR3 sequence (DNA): TGTGCCTGGAGTGTACCGGGCAGAGAGACCCAGTACTTC.

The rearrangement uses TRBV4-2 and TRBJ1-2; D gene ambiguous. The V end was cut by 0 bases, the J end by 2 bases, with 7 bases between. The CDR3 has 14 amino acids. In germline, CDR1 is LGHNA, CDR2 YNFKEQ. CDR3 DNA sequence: TGTGCCAGCAGCCAAGAAACCGGGAACTATGGCTACACCTTC. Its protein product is CASSQETGNYGYTF.

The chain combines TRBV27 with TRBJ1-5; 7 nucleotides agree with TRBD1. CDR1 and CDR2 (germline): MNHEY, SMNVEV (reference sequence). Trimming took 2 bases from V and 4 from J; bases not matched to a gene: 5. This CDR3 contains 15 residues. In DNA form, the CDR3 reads TGTGCCAGCAGTTTAGAGGGGGCCGGGAATCAGCCCCAGCATTTT. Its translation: CASSLEGAGNQPQHF.

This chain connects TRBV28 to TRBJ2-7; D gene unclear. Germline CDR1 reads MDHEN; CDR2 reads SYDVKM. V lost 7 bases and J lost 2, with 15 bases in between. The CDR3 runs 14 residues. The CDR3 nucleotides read TGTGCCAGCACCGTCGATTGGGTGACCTACGAGCAGTACTTC. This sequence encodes CASTVDWVTYEQYF.

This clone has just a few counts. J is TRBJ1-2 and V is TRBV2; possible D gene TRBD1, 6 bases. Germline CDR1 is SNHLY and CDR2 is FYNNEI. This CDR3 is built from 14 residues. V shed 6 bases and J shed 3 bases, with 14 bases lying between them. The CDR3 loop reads CASSYRAGHYGYTF. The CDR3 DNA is TGTGCCAGCAGCTACAGGGCCGGGCACTATGGCTACACCTTC.

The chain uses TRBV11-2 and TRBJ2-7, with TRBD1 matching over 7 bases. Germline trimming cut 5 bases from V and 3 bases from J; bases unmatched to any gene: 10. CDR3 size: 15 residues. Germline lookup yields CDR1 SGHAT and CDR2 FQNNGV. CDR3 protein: CASSRGDSLGYEQYF. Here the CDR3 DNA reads TGTGCCAGCAGCCGAGGGGACAGCCTGGGCTACGAGCAGTACTTC. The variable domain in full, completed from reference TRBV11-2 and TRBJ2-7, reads EAGVAQSPRYKIIEKRQSVAFWCNPISGHATLYWYQQILGQGPKLLIQFQNNGVVDDSQLPKDRFSAERLKGVDSTLKIQPAKLEDSAVYLCASSRGDSLGYEQYFGPGTRLTVT.

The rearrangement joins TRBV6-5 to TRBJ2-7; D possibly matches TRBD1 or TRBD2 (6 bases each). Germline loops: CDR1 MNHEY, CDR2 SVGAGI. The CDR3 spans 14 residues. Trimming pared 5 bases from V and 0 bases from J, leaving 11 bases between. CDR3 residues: CASSPRGLSYEQYF. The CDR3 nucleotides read TGTGCCAGCAGTCCCCGGGGGCTCTCCTACGAGCAGTACTTC.

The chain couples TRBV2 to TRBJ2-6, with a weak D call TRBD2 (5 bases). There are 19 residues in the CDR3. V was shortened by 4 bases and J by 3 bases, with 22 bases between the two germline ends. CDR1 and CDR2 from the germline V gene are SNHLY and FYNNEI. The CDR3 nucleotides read TGTGCCAGCAGTGTTCTAGCTAGGTTTGGGGTTTATGGGGCCAACGTCCTGACTTTC. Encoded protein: CASSVLARFGVYGANVLTF.

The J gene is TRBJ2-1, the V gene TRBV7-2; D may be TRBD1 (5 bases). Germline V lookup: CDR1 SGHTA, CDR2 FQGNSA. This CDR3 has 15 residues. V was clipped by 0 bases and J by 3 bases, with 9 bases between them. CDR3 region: CASSLARADYNEQFF. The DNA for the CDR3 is TGTGCCAGCAGCTTAGCCAGGGCCGACTACAATGAGCAGTTCTTC.